Each of the 25 T cell receptor beta chains below was sequenced from the same sample in a study of blood T cell repertoires in COVID-19 (dated by TCRdb to about 2020). Libraries were prepared through the immunoSEQ multiplex PCR assay. TCRdb mirrors the immuneACCESS table, restricted to in-frame sequences. Some clones are absent from its copies; in checked studies, under half trace to an unresolved V gene, and the reason for the others is unknown. The sample records over 60,000 clones, around 91% of which are singletons. The biggest ten clones account for approximately 5.8% of the sample. Sequenced input: peripheral blood. The receptors were sampled from a man aged 50 to 59 with acute or convalescent COVID-19.

The chain joins TRBV4-1 to TRBJ1-6; unclear D gene. The CDR3 spans 15 residues. The germline V gene has CDR1 MGHRA and CDR2 YSYEKL. Trimming took 1 base from V and 3 from J, leaving 7 bases between them. The CDR3 DNA is TGCGCCAGCAGCCAAGGACGGGACTATAATTCACCCCTCCACTTT. Protein product: CASSQGRDYNSPLHF.

The genes are TRBV24-1 and TRBJ2-5; tentatively, D is TRBD2 (5 bases). The CDR3 runs to 14 residues. The germline CDR1 and CDR2 sequences are KGHDR and SFDVKD. Trimming shortened V by 4 bases and J by 4 bases, and 12 bases separated the two germline ends. CDR3 in amino acids: CATSDPDRGETQYF. As DNA, the CDR3 is TGTGCCACCAGTGACCCCGACCGGGGAGAGACCCAGTACTTC.

The gene calls are TRBV19 and TRBJ1-3; 7 bases align to TRBD1. The ends lost 2 bases at V and 0 bases at J; junction bases unmatched: 4. The germline gives CDR1 LNHDA, CDR2 SQIVND (reference sequence). There are 16 residues in the CDR3. The CDR3 is CASSILRDSSGNTIYF. CDR3 DNA sequence: TGTGCCAGTAGTATACTCCGGGACAGCTCTGGAAACACCATATATTTT.

The V call is TRBV5-6, the J call TRBJ1-3; 8 positions agree with TRBD1. Germline lookup yields CDR1 SGHDT and CDR2 YYEEEE. There are 15 residues in the CDR3. Losses at the gene ends were 4 bases for V and 4 bases for J; bases not matched to a gene: 7. The CDR3 reads CASSPGDRIGNTIYF. The CDR3, as DNA: TGTGCCAGCAGCCCAGGGGACAGGATAGGAAACACCATATATTTT.

The rearrangement joins TRBV6-5 to TRBJ1-4; D gene unclear. The V end was cut by 0 bases, the J end by 6 bases, with 11 bases between. Germline assignment: CDR1 MNHEY and CDR2 SVGAGI. The CDR3 totals 15 residues. CDR3 sequence (DNA): TGTGCCAGCAGTTACTCCGGCAGGTCCGATGAAAAACTGTTTTTT. It is translated as CASSYSGRSDEKLFF.

The chain uses TRBV18 and TRBJ2-5; D perhaps matches TRBD2 (6 bases). The CDR3 covers 13 residues. CDR1 is KGHSH and CDR2 is LQKENI in the germline V gene. With 6 bases removed from V and 3 bases from J, the gap between germline ends came to 11 bases. CDR3 DNA sequence: TGTGCCAGCTCCACGGGCGGGAAAGAGACCCAGTACTTC. Translated, it gives CASSTGGKETQYF.

The rearrangement uses TRBV19 and TRBJ2-5, with 14 bases matching TRBD2. Germline trimming cut 4 bases from V and 0 bases from J; bases unmatched to any gene: 10. The germline V gene has CDR1 LNHDA and CDR2 SQIVND (reference sequence). The CDR3 totals 19 residues. The CDR3 is CASSRAGLAGAAYQETQYF. In nucleotides, the CDR3 is TGTGCCAGTAGTAGGGCGGGACTAGCGGGAGCTGCGTACCAAGAGACCCAGTACTTC.

The chain recombines TRBV25-1 with TRBJ1-4; D remains ambiguous. The germline CDR1 and CDR2 sequences are MGHDK and SYGVNS. The CDR3 totals 13 residues. V lost 3 bases to trimming and J lost 10 bases, with 12 bases between them. CDR3 sequence reads: CASSETALGKLFF. Written as DNA, the CDR3 is TGTGCCAGCAGTGAGACTGCTCTTGGAAAACTGTTTTTT.

The chain recombines TRBV12-3 or TRBV12-4 with TRBJ1-2; a weak D match, TRBD1 (5 bases). V lost 2 bases and J 7 bases, leaving 11 bases between the germline ends. CDR3 length equals 13 residues. In DNA form, the CDR3 reads TGTGCCAGCAGTTTATTGGGGGGTGCTGGCTACACCTTC. Protein product: CASSLLGGAGYTF.

This chain joins TRBV12-3 or TRBV12-4 and TRBJ2-2; D is perhaps TRBD2 (6 bases). This CDR3 has 13 amino acids. Trimming shortened V by 0 bases and J by 7 bases, and 6 bases separated the two germline ends. The CDR3 DNA reads TGTGCCAGCAGTTTAGCAGCGGGCGGGGAGCTGTTTTTT. It encodes CASSLAAGGELFF.

The chain has TRBV11-3 and TRBJ2-3; the D gene is possibly TRBD2 (5 bases). The CDR3 length is 16 residues. V lost 3 bases to trimming and J lost 3 bases, with 16 bases between them. Germline V gene sequence: CDR1 SGHNT, CDR2 YENEEA. The CDR3 coding sequence is TGTGCCAGCAGCTTGCGGCCCCGGGCGGGTACAGATACGCAGTATTTT. Protein: CASSLRPRAGTDTQYF.

The rearrangement joins TRBV7-2 to TRBJ2-6; tentatively, D is TRBD1 (5 bases). V lost 5 bases and J lost 0, with 17 bases in between. Germline V gene sequence: CDR1 SGHTA, CDR2 FQGNSA. The CDR3 length is 18 residues. The CDR3 sequence: CASSPIGRANSGANVLTF. In nucleotides, the CDR3 is TGTGCCAGCAGCCCAATTGGCAGGGCCAACTCTGGGGCCAACGTCCTGACTTTC.

This clone occurred many times. The rearrangement joins TRBV6-1 to TRBJ2-1; the match to TRBD1 covers 9 bases. Germline lookup yields CDR1 MNHNS and CDR2 SASEGT. The CDR3 loop spans 15 amino acids. V gave up 1 base and J gave up 2 bases; unmatched junction bases: 0. The CDR3 is CASSEGTGAYNEQFF. As DNA, the CDR3 is TGTGCCAGCAGTGAAGGGACAGGGGCCTACAATGAGCAGTTCTTC.

This chain connects TRBV3-1 (or the pseudogene TRBV3-2) to TRBJ1-6; the match to TRBD1 covers 8 bases. Trimming removed 10 bases from V and 7 bases from J; junction bases left unmatched: 9. The CDR3 runs 14 residues. Germline V lookup: CDR1 LGHDT, CDR2 YNNKEL (reference sequence). In DNA form, the CDR3 reads TGTGCCACCTCTGGGACAGGCGGAAATTCACCCCTCCACTTT. Its protein product is CATSGTGGNSPLHF.

In this sample, this clone turned up once. V gene TRBV6-2 or TRBV6-3 combines with J gene TRBJ2-1; TRBD1 might be the D (6 bases). The germline V gene encodes CDR1 MNHEY and CDR2 SVGEGT. Trimming pared 6 bases from V and 7 bases from J, leaving 13 bases between. The length of the CDR3 is 13 residues. The CDR3 bases are TGTGCCAGCAGCCAACAGGGTCTAAATGAGCAGTTCTTC. Its protein product is CASSQQGLNEQFF.

The rearrangement joins TRBV6-5 to TRBJ1-6, with 7 bases lining up with TRBD1. The V gene's germline CDR1 is MNHEY and CDR2 SVGAGI. This CDR3 region has 15 residues. V gave up 6 bases and J gave up 9 bases; unmatched junction bases: 11. CDR3 loop: CASRRNTGDGSPLHF. The CDR3, as DNA: TGTGCCAGCAGGAGAAATACAGGGGACGGTTCACCCCTCCACTTT.

This chain uses TRBV6-5 with TRBJ1-5; 7 bases line up with TRBD1. Germline trimming cut 6 bases from V and 3 bases from J; bases unmatched to any gene: 8. CDR1 and CDR2 from the germline V gene are MNHEY and SVGAGI. The CDR3 loop spans 15 amino acids. The CDR3 loop reads CASSPGQTINQPQHF. The DNA for the CDR3 is TGTGCCAGCAGCCCGGGACAGACTATCAATCAGCCCCAGCATTTT.

J is TRBJ1-1 and V is TRBV19; possible D gene TRBD1, 5 bases. The CDR3 spans 11 residues. V shed 10 bases and J shed 11 bases, with 17 bases lying between them. Per the germline V gene, CDR1 is LNHDA and CDR2 is SQIVND (reference sequence). The CDR3 DNA sequence: TGTGCCACCAGGGAGGGCCCAGGGGCTTTCTTT. Translation gives CATREGPGAFF.

The chain joins TRBV5-1 to TRBJ2-5; weak D call: TRBD1 (6 bases). The V end was cut by 0 bases, the J end by 0 bases, with 12 bases between. This CDR3 has 16 residues. Germline assignment: CDR1 SGHRS and CDR2 YFSETQ. The CDR3 protein is CASSLGGKGDQETQYF. CDR3 nucleotide sequence: TGCGCCAGCAGCTTGGGTGGGAAGGGGGACCAAGAGACCCAGTACTTC.

This clone showed up just a few times. The chain combines TRBV27 with TRBJ1-1; no clear D gene. The CDR3 is 15 amino acids. Germline loops: CDR1 MNHEY, CDR2 SMNVEV (reference sequence). The V and J ends lost 9 bases and 0 bases respectively, with 17 bases between them. CDR3 bases: TGTGCCAGTTCCACGCTGGGAGGGATGAACACTGAAGCTTTCTTT. Protein: CASSTLGGMNTEAFF.

V gene TRBV25-1 combines with J gene TRBJ1-2; D unresolved. Per germline, CDR1 MGHDK and CDR2 SYGVNS. V was cut by 5 bases and J by 0 bases, with 22 bases left in between. This CDR3 has 18 amino acids. The CDR3 sequence is CASSINPPLRPANYGYTF. As DNA, the CDR3 is TGTGCCAGCAGTATTAATCCGCCCTTGCGGCCCGCTAACTATGGCTACACCTTC.

The CDR3 coding sequence is TGTGCCAGCAGTTACCAGGGGAGAACGACAGATACGCAGTATTTT. This encodes CASSYQGRTTDTQYF. This rearrangement joins TRBV6-5 to TRBJ2-3; maybe TRBD1 (6 bases). This CDR3 has 15 amino acids. CDR1 is MNHEY, CDR2 SVGAGI, per germline. V dropped 2 bases and J dropped 3 bases, with 12 bases sitting between them.

The J gene is TRBJ2-3, the V gene TRBV24-1; TRBD1 agrees at 12 bases. CDR1 is KGHDR, CDR2 SFDVKD, per germline. The CDR3 spans 18 residues. With 4 bases clipped from V and 2 bases from J, the junction kept 9 bases outside the gene matches. The CDR3 reads CATSDYPGTGGPTDTQYF. DNA of the CDR3: TGTGCCACCAGTGACTACCCCGGGACAGGGGGCCCCACAGATACGCAGTATTTT.

This rearrangement joins TRBV11-3 to TRBJ1-2; D perhaps matches TRBD1 (5 bases). The CDR3 runs to 14 residues. The germline V gene has CDR1 SGHNT and CDR2 YENEEA. V dropped 5 bases and J dropped 6 bases, with 16 bases sitting between them. CDR3 nucleotide sequence: TGTGCCAGCAGCCCATCGGGGGATTTGGATGGCTACACCTTC. Encoded protein: CASSPSGDLDGYTF.

The V and J genes are TRBV19 and TRBJ2-1; weak D call: TRBD2 (5 bases). The ends were cut back, 6 bases at V and 0 bases at J, with 15 bases in the middle. CDR3 size: 16 residues. The germline gives CDR1 LNHDA, CDR2 SQIVND (reference sequence). The CDR3 reads CASRDQRKSSYNEQFF. DNA of the CDR3: TGTGCCAGTAGAGATCAGCGGAAGAGCTCCTACAATGAGCAGTTCTTC.